The present T cell receptor beta chain was sequenced within a study of blood T cells in healthy people across ages. About the study: About one barcoded beta molecule per two T cells was the capture yield of template switching.

Worth noting for this clonotype: What it binds is unknown.

It was with a sample-barcoded 5' primer and a J-beta primer mix that a second PCR of roughly 6 to 11 cycles was run. TCRdb called the 5' RACE reads again in MiXCR, with one record for every CDR3 protein. In the table there are about 1,800,000 distinct CDR3 sequences, approximately 30% of which are singletons. V gave up 8 bases and J gave up 3 bases; unmatched junction bases: 6. This CDR3 has 14 residues. Germline V gene data show CDR1 as ENHRY and CDR2 as SYGVKD. The study recruited healthy Caucasian donors from Russia who were aged about 6 to 90. General study points: Naive T cell percentage strongly correlated with TCR beta diversity. Estimates drawn from one million T cells were deemed to understate diversity.

The chain employs TRBV10-3 and TRBJ2-3; 9 bases match TRBD1. The sequenced sample consisted of blood. The receptor was derived from a woman in her twenties or thirties in good health. As DNA, the CDR3 is TGTGCCATCGGCCCGGGACAGGGAACAGATACGCAGTATTTT. This gives the protein CAIGPGQGTDTQYF.